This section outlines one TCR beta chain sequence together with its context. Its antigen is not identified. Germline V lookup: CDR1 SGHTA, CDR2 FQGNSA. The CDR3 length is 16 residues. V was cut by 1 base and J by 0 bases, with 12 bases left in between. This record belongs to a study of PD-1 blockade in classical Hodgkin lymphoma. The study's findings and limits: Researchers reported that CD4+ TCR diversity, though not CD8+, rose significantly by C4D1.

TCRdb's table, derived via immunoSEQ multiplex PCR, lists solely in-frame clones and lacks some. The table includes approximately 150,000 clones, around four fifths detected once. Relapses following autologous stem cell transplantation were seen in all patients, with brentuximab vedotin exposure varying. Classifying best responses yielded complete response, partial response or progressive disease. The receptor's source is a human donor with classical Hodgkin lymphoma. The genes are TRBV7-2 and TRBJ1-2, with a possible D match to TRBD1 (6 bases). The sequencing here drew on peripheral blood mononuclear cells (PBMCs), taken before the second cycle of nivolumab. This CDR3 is CASSLVGAGANYGYTF. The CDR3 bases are TGTGCCAGCAGCTTAGTAGGGGCAGGGGCTAACTATGGCTACACCTTC.